This record looks at one TCR beta chain sequence and its context. This clone was seen once. Its antigen is still unknown. One end of the junction fails to match germline, which may point to a read error. TCRbeta CDR3 regions were amplified from genomic DNA using the immunoSEQ Assay, a bias-controlled multiplex PCR. Per the authors' processing: Nucleated cell counts per sample were estimated from amplification of reference gene primers within the assay. Sequence reads were collapsed and filtered to measure the absolute abundance of every unique TCRbeta CDR3 rearrangement. For each sample, productive Simpson clonality was calculated as the square root of Simpson's diversity index across productive rearrangements. Here the immuneACCESS table is served through TCRdb, limited to in-frame sequences with V and J called. Missing clones are a known gap in these copies; in checked studies unresolved V genes cover under half, and the rest lacks a known reason. For V, J and clone size, that table is used; D and trimming come from the DNA. Present in this sample are around 130,000 clones, 80% to 90% of which were seen just once. Of the sample, around 3.4% falls within the top ten clones.

Collaborating institutions collected whole blood in K2EDTA tubes following their own protocols. Collaborator samples were shipped for TCRbeta analysis as frozen whole blood, isolated PBMCs, or DNA extracted from either sample type. The data stem from a study of blood T cell repertoires in COVID-19 (dated by TCRdb to 2020 to 2021). Context from the whole study: Samples covering the acute and convalescent phases of COVID-19 were provided by collaborators in the United States, Italy and Spain. The material from the prospective study consisted of cDNA or gDNA derived from T cells, B-cell-depleted T cells, or PBMCs. The dataset comprised deeply sampled blood TCRbeta repertoires from subjects exposed to, actively infected with, or recovered from COVID-19. The repertoires were released in a freely available public database intended as a resource for research on the immune response to SARS-CoV-2. Samples came from the ongoing ImmuneRACE study (first 160 participants) plus 1,254 subjects from 6 global collaborators. Nearly every sample came with metadata listing a de-identified subject ID, COVID-19 status, age in years and sex. Where available, HLA class I and class II types were taken from metadata supplied by the sample provider and were not determined by assay-based typing. Broader findings and caveats from the paper: The quantity of clinical and demographic metadata differed by source and by participant and was supplied without curation.

The CDR3 starts with the cysteine, ends with the phenylalanine, and has 15 residues. Only the CDR3 DNA is retained, 45 bases long and in frame from the first base. In the germline V gene, CDR1 corresponds to SNHLY and CDR2 to FYNNEI. Recombination connected TRBV2 to TRBJ1-5; 7 bases in between match TRBD1. The TCR comes from a woman aged 55-69 years with acute or convalescent COVID-19. The source material was peripheral blood. The CDR3 in this case is CASSEGQVGNQPQHF. The nucleotide sequence reads as follows: TGTGCCAGCAGCGAAGGACAGGTTGGGAATCAGCCCCAGCATTTT.